The next 31 T cell receptor beta chains were all read from a single sample in a study of cytomegalovirus exposure and HLA in healthy donors (dated by TCRdb to about 2017). Receptor amplification or capture employed the immunoSEQ multiplex PCR assay. For the multiplex PCR, a mixture combining 60 forward primers for TCR Vbeta segments and 13 reverse primers for TCR Jbeta segments was used. TCRdb provides this immuneACCESS table in a form limited to in-frame rearrangements. Some clones are lacking; in checked studies, under half of them reflect an unresolved V gene, and why the rest are absent is not known. The sample has under 75,000 clones on record. 2% to 3% of the sample is taken by the ten largest. What was sequenced was PBMCs. These TCRs come from a female donor in good health and CMV-seropositive.

This chain uses TRBV14 with TRBJ2-2; tentative D call: TRBD1 (6 bases). The CDR3 length is 16 residues. V lost 1 base to trimming and J lost 0 bases, with 9 bases between them. The germline V gene encodes CDR1 SGHDN and CDR2 FVKESK. The CDR3 protein is CASSQGQGPNTGELFF. The CDR3 DNA reads TGTGCCAGCAGCCAAGGGCAGGGGCCGAACACCGGGGAGCTGTTTTTT.

The chain has TRBV6-1 and TRBJ1-5; no firm D call. Germline assignment: CDR1 MNHNS and CDR2 SASEGT. The CDR3 sequence is 12 residues long. V lost 1 base to trimming and J lost 6 bases, with 4 bases between them. The CDR3 spells CASSEVLQPQHF. The CDR3 nucleotides are TGTGCCAGCAGTGAAGTCCTTCAGCCCCAGCATTTT.

This chain joins TRBV7-9 and TRBJ2-7, with D tentatively TRBD1 (6 bases). Trimming stripped 7 bases from V and 0 bases from J, with 13 bases between. Germline V CDR1 and CDR2: SEHNR, FQNEAQ (reference sequence). The CDR3 spans 14 residues. This chain's CDR3 is CASTLQDSSYEQYF. CDR3 in DNA: TGTGCCAGCACTTTACAGGACAGCTCCTACGAGCAGTACTTC.

The DNA for the CDR3 is TGTGCCAGCAGTGACGCCCAGGGGACAGATACGCAGTATTTT. Its translation: CASSDAQGTDTQYF. V and J are TRBV6-1 and TRBJ2-3, with D perhaps matching TRBD1 (6 bases). The CDR3 has 14 amino acids. Germline CDR1 reads MNHNS; CDR2 reads SASEGT. V was pared by 3 bases and J by 3 bases, with 10 bases between.

The rearrangement joins TRBV6-5 to TRBJ1-4; 7 bases fit TRBD1. Trimming cost V 0 bases and J 4 bases; bases outside gene matches: 5. Per the germline V gene, CDR1 is MNHEY and CDR2 is SVGAGI. This CDR3 is built from 16 residues. CDR3 DNA: TGTGCCAGCAGTTACTCGTTTACAGGGGATAATGAAAAACTGTTTTTT. It codes for CASSYSFTGDNEKLFF.

This chain links TRBV18 with TRBJ2-7; D unclear. This CDR3 is 14 amino acids long. The germline V gene encodes CDR1 KGHSH and CDR2 LQKENI. V gave up 4 bases and J gave up 1 base, with 11 bases separating them. The CDR3 coding sequence is TGTGCCAGCTCACTTGGAACGGAGTCCTACGAGCAGTACTTC. It codes for CASSLGTESYEQYF.

The chain uses TRBV7-2 and TRBJ2-7; tentative D call: TRBD2 (5 bases). Germline assignment: CDR1 SGHTA and CDR2 FQGNSA. The V end was cut by 1 base, the J end by 4 bases, with 17 bases between. The CDR3 extends over 16 amino acids. CDR3 bases: TGTGCCAGCAGCTTAGGCTCAAGCGGAAGAACTTACGAGCAGTACTTC. This encodes CASSLGSSGRTYEQYF. The entire variable domain, with the rest obtained from reference TRBV7-2 and TRBJ2-7, is as follows: GAGVSQSPSNKVTEKGKDVELRCDPISGHTALYWYRQSLGQGLEFLIYFQGNSAPDKSGLPSDRFSAERTGGSVSTLTIQRTQQEDSAVYLCASSLGSSGRTYEQYFGPGTRLTVT.

The chain couples TRBV6-5 to TRBJ2-1; perhaps TRBD1 as D (5 bases). From germline, CDR1 is MNHEY and CDR2 SVGAGI. Trimming stripped 0 bases from V and 7 bases from J, with 16 bases between. CDR3 length: 16 residues. In nucleotides, the CDR3 is TGTGCCAGCAGTTACTCGCGCCAGGGCGTGCAGAATGAGCAGTTCTTC. Translating gives CASSYSRQGVQNEQFF.

The CDR3 nucleotides read TGTGCCAGCAGCTTGACCCGCGAGGCCACAGATACGCAGTATTTT. Its protein is CASSLTREATDTQYF. The rearrangement joins TRBV7-3 to TRBJ2-3; the D is unclear. The germline V and J ends were trimmed by 3 bases and 2 bases, with 12 bases remaining between them. CDR1 is SGHTA and CDR2 is FQGTGA in the germline V gene. This CDR3 region has 15 residues. Variable domain in full (rest from reference TRBV7-3 and TRBJ2-3): GAGVSQTPSNKVTEKGKYVELRCDPISGHTALYWYRQSLGQGPEFLIYFQGTGAADDSGLPNDRFFAVRPEGSVSTLKIQRTERGDSAVYLCASSLTREATDTQYFGPGTRLTVL.

This rearrangement joins TRBV2 to TRBJ2-2, with TRBD2 matching 7 bases. Per germline, CDR1 SNHLY and CDR2 FYNNEI. The V gene end was trimmed by 6 bases and the J gene end by 4 bases; junction bases not matched to a gene: 5. The CDR3 spans 14 residues. In DNA form, the CDR3 reads TGTGCCAGCAGCCCCCGGACTAGCACCGGGGAGCTGTTTTTT. Translation: CASSPRTSTGELFF.

The chain combines TRBV7-2 with TRBJ2-2; D possibly corresponds to TRBD1 (6 bases). Between the trimmed V and J ends, which lost 4 bases and 7 bases, there was a span of 16 bases. This CDR3 is 15 amino acids long. Germline CDR1 is SGHTA and CDR2 is FQGNSA. The CDR3 region has the DNA TGTGCCAGCAGCTCGTGGGGGCAGTCCCACGGGGAGCTGTTTTTT. Protein product: CASSSWGQSHGELFF.

V is TRBV5-1 and J is TRBJ2-7; 10 nucleotides match TRBD2. Germline V gene sequence: CDR1 SGHRS, CDR2 YFSETQ. With V trimmed by 7 bases and J by 6 bases, 25 bases remained unmatched. This CDR3 has 19 residues. The CDR3 is CASSLGAAGLAGEWSEQYF. In DNA form, the CDR3 reads TGCGCCAGCTCACTTGGAGCGGCTGGGCTAGCGGGGGAGTGGTCCGAGCAGTACTTC.

About this clone itself: The junction and the germline gene differ at one end; a read error may be behind it. The chain uses TRBV7-7 and TRBJ2-1; 9 nucleotides match TRBD1. The germline CDR1 and CDR2 sequences are SSHAT and FNYEAQ (reference sequence). The CDR3 sequence is 15 residues long. The CDR3 protein is CASSLQGAPYNEQFF. CDR3 sequence (DNA): TGTGCTAGCAGCTTACAGGGGGCCCCCTACAATGAGCAGTTCTTC.

This chain links TRBV2 with TRBJ2-6; D unresolved. The CDR3 is made up of 14 amino acids. Trimming removed 7 bases at V and 1 base at J, with 8 bases between. Germline values: CDR1 SNHLY, CDR2 FYNNEI. CDR3 sequence (DNA): TGTGCCAGCACCGTCAGATCTGGGGCCAACGTCCTGACTTTC. This gives the protein CASTVRSGANVLTF.

The rearrangement joins TRBV2 to TRBJ1-5; the match to TRBD1 covers 9 bases. Germline CDR1 reads SNHLY; CDR2 reads FYNNEI. This CDR3 is 15 amino acids long. With V trimmed by 8 bases and J by 2 bases, 7 bases remained unmatched. The CDR3 nucleotides read TGTGCCAGCGGGGGGGGACAGGGTGGCAATCAGCCCCAGCATTTT. Protein product: CASGGGQGGNQPQHF.

This sequence joins TRBV28 and TRBJ2-2; 10 nucleotides line up with TRBD2. The length of the CDR3 is 14 residues. V was clipped by 8 bases and J by 4 bases; unmatched bases: 4. Germline CDR1 and CDR2: MDHEN and SYDVKM. The CDR3 reads CASVAGGSTGELFF. CDR3 DNA: TGTGCCAGCGTAGCGGGGGGCTCCACCGGGGAGCTGTTTTTT.

The chain joins TRBV5-1 to TRBJ1-2; 9 nucleotides agree with TRBD1. Trimming took 0 bases from V and 5 from J; bases not matched to a gene: 20. The CDR3 has 20 amino acids. Germline V gene lookup returns CDR1 SGHRS and CDR2 YFSETQ. The CDR3 loop is CASSLDPASQGTGMTYGYTF. The CDR3, as DNA: TGCGCCAGCAGCTTGGACCCTGCCAGCCAAGGGACAGGGATGACTTATGGCTACACCTTC. Looking up the rest from reference TRBV5-1 and TRBJ1-2 gives the full variable domain: KAGVTQTPRYLIKTRGQQVTLSCSPISGHRSVSWYQQTPGQGLQFLFEYFSETQRNKGNFPGRFSGRQFSNSRSEMNVSTLELGDSALYLCASSLDPASQGTGMTYGYTFGSGTRLTVV.

This chain links TRBV19 with TRBJ1-1, with D hard to call. Looked up from germline, CDR1 is LNHDA and CDR2 is SQIVND (reference sequence). Trimming removed 3 bases from V and 6 bases from J, with 14 bases in between. The CDR3 is 14 residues long. The CDR3 bases are TGTGCCAGTAGTATCGGTTCGCCGGACTCTGAAGCTTTCTTT. It specifies CASSIGSPDSEAFF. The full variable domain, completed using reference TRBV19 and TRBJ1-1, is DGGITQSPKYLFRKEGQNVTLSCEQNLNHDAMYWYRQDPGQGLRLIYYSQIVNDFQKGDIAEGYSVSREKKESFPLTVTSAQKNPTAFYLCASSIGSPDSEAFFGQGTRLTVV.

Written as DNA, the CDR3 is TGTGCCAGCAGTTTCGGCCGACTCGGGTACGAGCAGTACTTC. This encodes CASSFGRLGYEQYF. The chain combines TRBV27 with TRBJ2-7; no clear D. The CDR3 is made up of 14 amino acids. CDR1 and CDR2 from the germline V gene are MNHEY and SMNVEV (reference sequence). The germline V and J ends were trimmed by 3 bases and 4 bases, with 13 bases remaining between them.

The chain has TRBV29-1 and TRBJ1-4; D ambiguous. There are 13 residues in the CDR3. V shed 1 base and J shed 6 bases, with 9 bases lying between them. Germline V gene sequence: CDR1 SQVTM, CDR2 ANQGSEA. The CDR3 spells CSVEAVEDEKLFF. The CDR3 DNA is TGCAGCGTTGAAGCAGTGGAGGATGAAAAACTGTTTTTT.

J is TRBJ2-2 and V is TRBV30; D not resolved. CDR3 length: 13 residues. V was shortened by 4 bases and J by 5 bases, with 11 bases between the two germline ends. CDR1 and CDR2 (germline): GTSNPN, SVGIG (reference sequence). The CDR3 loop is CAWNIATTGELFF. Here the CDR3 DNA reads TGTGCCTGGAATATCGCGACAACCGGGGAGCTGTTTTTT.

The chain couples TRBV7-2 to TRBJ2-5; 7 nucleotides agree with TRBD1. Trimming cost V 3 bases and J 3 bases; bases outside gene matches: 7. CDR1 and CDR2 from the germline V gene are SGHTA and FQGNSA. CDR3 length: 15 residues. CDR3 sequence: CASSFLRGQEETQYF. The CDR3, as DNA: TGTGCCAGCAGCTTCTTACGCGGACAGGAAGAGACCCAGTACTTC.

This chain links TRBV5-6 with TRBJ2-7, with unresolved D. This CDR3 has 11 residues. In germline, CDR1 is SGHDT, CDR2 YYEEEE. V was shortened by 0 bases and J by 6 bases, with 4 bases between the two germline ends. CDR3 amino acids: CASSLVSEQYF. The CDR3 DNA reads as TGTGCCAGCAGCTTGGTCAGCGAGCAGTACTTC.

This sequence joins TRBV7-9 and TRBJ1-1; D uncertain. The CDR3 runs to 15 residues. Germline CDR1 is SEHNR and CDR2 is FQNEAQ (reference sequence). V shed 0 bases and J shed 0 bases, with 8 bases lying between them. Written as DNA, the CDR3 is TGTGCCAGCAGCTTAGCGAGGGATCTGAACACTGAAGCTTTCTTT. It translates to CASSLARDLNTEAFF.

V is TRBV27 and J is TRBJ2-1, with 7 bases identical to TRBD2. V trimming: 5 bases; J trimming: 1 base; junction bases outside the gene matches: 11. The CDR3 consists of 17 residues. CDR1 and CDR2 (germline): MNHEY, SMNVEV (reference sequence). CDR3 in DNA: TGTGCCAGCAGTATCTATTCCCGGACTAGTTCCTACAATGAGCAGTTCTTC. Protein product: CASSIYSRTSSYNEQFF.

The chain is built from TRBV9 and TRBJ1-2; 8 positions match TRBD1. V shed 2 bases, J shed 5 bases, and the junction held 8 bases outside the gene matches. CDR1 and CDR2 from the germline V gene are SGDLS and YYNGEE. CDR3 length equals 15 residues. This chain's CDR3 is CASSVSPGTGYGYTF. For the CDR3, the DNA is TGTGCCAGCAGCGTGAGCCCCGGGACAGGTTATGGCTACACCTTC.

The V call is TRBV9, the J call TRBJ1-6; D may be TRBD1 (5 bases). The V end lost 0 bases, the J end lost 7 bases, and 14 bases lay between the germline ends. The CDR3 covers 16 residues. Germline V gene data show CDR1 as SGDLS and CDR2 as YYNGEE. DNA for the CDR3: TGTGCCAGCAGCGTAGCTGGGCAGGGTGGCAATTCACCCCTCCACTTT. Translated, it gives CASSVAGQGGNSPLHF. The full variable domain, rest sourced from reference TRBV9 and TRBJ1-6, is DSGVTQTPKHLITATGQRVTLRCSPRSGDLSVYWYQQSLDQGLQFLIQYYNGEERAKGNILERFSAQQFPDLHSELNLSSLELGDSALYFCASSVAGQGGNSPLHFGNGTRLTVT.

The genes are TRBV28 and TRBJ1-2, with D perhaps matching TRBD1 (5 bases). V shed 2 bases and J shed 3 bases, with 13 bases lying between them. This CDR3 spans 15 amino acids. Germline values: CDR1 MDHEN, CDR2 SYDVKM. CDR3 DNA: TGTGCCAGCAGTTTAGAAGGGGTCGCCGACTATGGCTACACCTTC. The encoded protein is CASSLEGVADYGYTF.

The chain carries TRBV28 and TRBJ1-2; 8 bases match TRBD1. The V and J ends lost 1 base and 14 bases, in that order; junction bases with no gene match: 15. This CDR3 has 15 amino acids. Germline V lookup: CDR1 MDHEN, CDR2 SYDVKM. The CDR3 region has the DNA TGTGCCAGCAGTTTATTCCCCCGACAGGGGAGGCAAATTACCTTC. Its protein product is CASSLFPRQGRQITF.

V gene TRBV6-6 combines with J gene TRBJ1-5; tentatively, D is TRBD1 (6 bases). The V gene lost 2 bases and the J gene lost 1 base, with 6 bases spanning the gap. In germline, CDR1 is MNHNY, CDR2 SVGAGI (reference sequence). The CDR3 extends over 14 amino acids. The CDR3: CASSYTGSNQPQHF. CDR3 bases: TGTGCCAGCAGTTACACAGGGAGCAATCAGCCCCAGCATTTT.

The chain couples TRBV29-1 to TRBJ2-1; tentative D call: TRBD2 (6 bases). Germline values: CDR1 SQVTM, CDR2 ANQGSEA. The CDR3 spans 17 residues. V lost 4 bases, J lost 0 bases, and 19 bases lay in between. The CDR3 region has the DNA TGCAGCGTTGCTGACCCGCGGAGGGCCGCCTCCTACAATGAGCAGTTCTTC. Amino acid sequence: CSVADPRRAASYNEQFF.